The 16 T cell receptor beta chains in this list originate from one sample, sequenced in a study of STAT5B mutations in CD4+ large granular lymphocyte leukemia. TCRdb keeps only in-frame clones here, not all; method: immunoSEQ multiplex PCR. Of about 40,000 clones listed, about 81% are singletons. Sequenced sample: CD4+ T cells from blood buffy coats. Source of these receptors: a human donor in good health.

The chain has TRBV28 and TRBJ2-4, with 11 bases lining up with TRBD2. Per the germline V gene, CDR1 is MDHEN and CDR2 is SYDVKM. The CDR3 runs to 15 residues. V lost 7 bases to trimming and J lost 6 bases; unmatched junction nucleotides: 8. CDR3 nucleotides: TGTGCCAGCACCGTAGCGGGGGGGCGGATAAACATTCAGTACTTC. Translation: CASTVAGGRINIQYF.

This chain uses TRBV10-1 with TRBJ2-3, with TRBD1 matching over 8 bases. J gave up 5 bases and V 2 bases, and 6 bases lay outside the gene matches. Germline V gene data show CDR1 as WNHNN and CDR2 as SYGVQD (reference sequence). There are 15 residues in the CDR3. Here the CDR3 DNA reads TGCGCCAGCAGTGAGCCCGGACAGGGAGTAGATACGCAGTATTTT. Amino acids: CASSEPGQGVDTQYF.

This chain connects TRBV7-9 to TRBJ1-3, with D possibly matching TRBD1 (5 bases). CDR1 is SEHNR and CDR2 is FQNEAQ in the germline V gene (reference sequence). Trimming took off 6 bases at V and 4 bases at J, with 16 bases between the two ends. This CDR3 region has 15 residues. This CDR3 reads CASSLGGFSGNTIYF. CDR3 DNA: TGTGCCAGCAGTTTGGGGGGGTTTTCGGGAAACACCATATATTTT.

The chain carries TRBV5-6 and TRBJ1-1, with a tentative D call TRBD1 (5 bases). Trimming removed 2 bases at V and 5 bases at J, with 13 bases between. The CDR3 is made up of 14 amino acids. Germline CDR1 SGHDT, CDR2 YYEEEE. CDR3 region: CASSFEGIETEAFF. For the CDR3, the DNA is TGTGCCAGCAGCTTTGAGGGGATTGAAACTGAAGCTTTCTTT.

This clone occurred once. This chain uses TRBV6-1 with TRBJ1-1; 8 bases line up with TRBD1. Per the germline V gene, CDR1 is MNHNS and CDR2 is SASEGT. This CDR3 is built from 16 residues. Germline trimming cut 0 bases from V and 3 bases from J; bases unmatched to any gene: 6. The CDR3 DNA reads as TGTGCCAGCAGTGAAGCCCAGGGGGCAGGGGACACTGAAGCTTTCTTT. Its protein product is CASSEAQGAGDTEAFF.

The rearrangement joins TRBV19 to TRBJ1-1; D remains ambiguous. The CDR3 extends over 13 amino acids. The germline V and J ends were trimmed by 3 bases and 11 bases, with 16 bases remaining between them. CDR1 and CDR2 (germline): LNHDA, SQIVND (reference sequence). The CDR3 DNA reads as TGTGCCAGTAGTATCGGCTTTGAGGTCGGGGCTTTCTTT. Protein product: CASSIGFEVGAFF. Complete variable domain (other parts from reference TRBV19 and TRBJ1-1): DGGITQSPKYLFRKEGQNVTLSCEQNLNHDAMYWYRQDPGQGLRLIYYSQIVNDFQKGDIAEGYSVSREKKESFPLTVTSAQKNPTAFYLCASSIGFEVGAFFGQGTRLTVV.

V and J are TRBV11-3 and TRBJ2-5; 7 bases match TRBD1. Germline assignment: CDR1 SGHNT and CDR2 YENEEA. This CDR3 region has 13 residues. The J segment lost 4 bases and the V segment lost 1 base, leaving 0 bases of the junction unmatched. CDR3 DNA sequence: TGTGCCAGCAGCTTAGGGACAGGAGAGACCCAGTACTTC. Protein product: CASSLGTGETQYF.

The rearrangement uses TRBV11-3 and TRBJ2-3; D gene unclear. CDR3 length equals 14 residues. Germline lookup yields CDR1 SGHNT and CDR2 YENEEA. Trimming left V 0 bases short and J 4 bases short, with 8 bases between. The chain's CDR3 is CASSLEGFSDTQYF. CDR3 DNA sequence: TGTGCCAGCAGCTTAGAGGGCTTCTCAGATACGCAGTATTTT.

The CDR3 protein is CASSLQGAEQPQHF. CDR3 bases: TGTGCCAGCAGTCTACAGGGGGCCGAGCAGCCCCAGCATTTT. This chain uses TRBV5-4 with TRBJ1-5, with 9 nucleotides matching TRBD1. In germline, CDR1 is SGHNT, CDR2 YYREEE (reference sequence). The CDR3 is made up of 14 amino acids. V lost 5 bases, J lost 7 bases, and 7 bases stayed unmatched.

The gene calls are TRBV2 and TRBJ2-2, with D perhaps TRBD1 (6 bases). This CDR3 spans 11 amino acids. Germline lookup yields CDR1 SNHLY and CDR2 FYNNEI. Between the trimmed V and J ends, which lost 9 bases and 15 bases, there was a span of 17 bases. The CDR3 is CASSRGYLLFF. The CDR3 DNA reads TGTGCCAGTTCTAGGGGGTATCTTTTGTTTTTT.

Here the CDR3 reads CASSQPAGRAGYNEQFF. The CDR3 nucleotides are TGCGCCAGCAGCCAACCGGCCGGGAGAGCAGGGTACAATGAGCAGTTCTTC. This sequence joins TRBV4-1 and TRBJ2-1; maybe TRBD2 (6 bases). With 2 bases removed from V and 4 bases from J, the gap between germline ends came to 18 bases. The CDR3 covers 17 residues. Germline CDR1 reads MGHRA; CDR2 reads YSYEKL.

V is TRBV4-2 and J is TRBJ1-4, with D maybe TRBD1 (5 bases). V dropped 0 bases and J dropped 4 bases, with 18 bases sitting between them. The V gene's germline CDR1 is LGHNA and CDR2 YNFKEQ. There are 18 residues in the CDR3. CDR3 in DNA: TGTGCCAGCAGCCAAGAGTCCACTTGGCAGGGTGGTAATGAAAAACTGTTTTTT. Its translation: CASSQESTWQGGNEKLFF.

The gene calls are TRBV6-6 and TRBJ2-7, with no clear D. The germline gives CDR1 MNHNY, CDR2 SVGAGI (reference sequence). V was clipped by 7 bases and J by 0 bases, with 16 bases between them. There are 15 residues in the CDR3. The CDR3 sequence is CASKVSAAYSYEQYF. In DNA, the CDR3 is TGTGCCAGCAAGGTGTCGGCAGCATACTCCTACGAGCAGTACTTC.

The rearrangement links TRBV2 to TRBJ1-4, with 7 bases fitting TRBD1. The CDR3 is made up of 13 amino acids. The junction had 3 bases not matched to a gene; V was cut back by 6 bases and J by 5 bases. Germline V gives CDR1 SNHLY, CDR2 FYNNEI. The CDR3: CASRQGRNEKLFF. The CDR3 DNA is TGTGCCAGCAGACAGGGGCGGAATGAAAAACTGTTTTTT. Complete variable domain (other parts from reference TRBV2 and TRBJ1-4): EPEVTQTPSHQVTQMGQEVILRCVPISNHLYFYWYRQILGQKVEFLVSFYNNEISEKSEIFDDQFSVERPDGSNFTLKIRSTKLEDSAMYFCASRQGRNEKLFFGSGTQLSVL.

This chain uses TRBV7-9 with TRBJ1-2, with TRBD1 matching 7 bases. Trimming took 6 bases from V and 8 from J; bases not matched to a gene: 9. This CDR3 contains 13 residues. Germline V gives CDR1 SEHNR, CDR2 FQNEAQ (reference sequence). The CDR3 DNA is TGTGCCAGCAGACCGACAGGGTCGGAGGGCTACACCTTC. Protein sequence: CASRPTGSEGYTF.

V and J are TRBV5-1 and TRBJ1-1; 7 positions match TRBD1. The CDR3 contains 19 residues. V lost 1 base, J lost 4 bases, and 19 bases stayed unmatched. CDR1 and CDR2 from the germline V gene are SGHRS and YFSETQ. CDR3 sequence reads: CASSLNDLGGQRVSTEAFF. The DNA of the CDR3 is TGCGCCAGCAGCTTGAATGACTTAGGGGGACAGCGGGTGAGCACTGAAGCTTTCTTT. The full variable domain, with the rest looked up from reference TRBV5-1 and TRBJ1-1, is KAGVTQTPRYLIKTRGQQVTLSCSPISGHRSVSWYQQTPGQGLQFLFEYFSETQRNKGNFPGRFSGRQFSNSRSEMNVSTLELGDSALYLCASSLNDLGGQRVSTEAFFGQGTRLTVV.